This T cell receptor beta chain was obtained from a study of T-cell reconstitution after alpha-beta-depleted transplantation in children. Unique molecular identifiers were built into the TCRbeta library. TCRdb passed the PCR reads through MiXCR, listing each CDR3 protein once. The data hold approximately 590,000 distinct CDR3 sequences, with 10% observed a single time. This clonotype was counted ten times or more. V was pared by 4 bases and J by 8 bases, with 18 bases between. The CDR3 consists of 14 residues. Germline CDR1 and CDR2: DFQATT and SNEGSKA (reference sequence). This receptor was taken from a human donor who donated a stem cell graft to a child with acute myeloid leukemia. The sequences come from PBMCs from the stem cell graft donor, collected from the stem cell graft. This chain uses TRBV20-1 with TRBJ2-1; D is undetermined. In nucleotides, the CDR3 is TGCAGTGCTAAGGTACCGTTCAGGTGGGATGAGCAGTTCTTC. The encoded protein is CSAKVPFRWDEQFF.